These T cell receptor beta chains were read from a single sample in a study of T cell repertoires in cytomegalovirus infection. MiXCR, run by TCRdb on the reads, gives a single entry per CDR3 protein. The table has around 450,000 distinct CDR3 sequences, roughly 12% seen once. The sequenced sample was PBMCs. The receptors stem from a human donor in good health (CMV status not recorded). Some clones in this sample may be carry-over from other donors' samples. The CDR3 runs from the conserved cysteine through the conserved F or W. Each record gives: CDR3 length, D gene, V gene, CDR3 protein. A D gene is named only where the DNA matches it firmly.

>15|-|TRBV7-2
CASSLVANGYTEAFF
>16|-|TRBV7-9
CASSLGSGMGNSPLHF
>13|-|TRBV6-2/TRBV6-3
CASRDGLSGEQYF
>16|TRBD1|TRBV2
CASSEPDRGPSYEQYF
>14|-|TRBV5-1
CASSLGTQNQPQHF
>14|-|TRBV19
CASSIYPGYEKLFF
>13|TRBD1|TRBV6-1
CASMAGGWYEQYF
>13|-|TRBV4-1
CASGFGRGDEQFF
>15|-|TRBV19
CASTETGYSGNTIYF
>10|-|TRBV28
CASNGETQYF
>14|TRBD1|TRBV2
CASRQTGAGEKLFF
>13|-|TRBV29-1
CSVGGTSNQPQHF
>17|TRBD1|TRBV3-1
CASSQATGGKSNQPQHF
>16|TRBD1|TRBV3-1
CASSRSDGTGNLKQYF
>15|-|TRBV7-8
CASSLLAQNTGELFF
>15|TRBD2|TRBV2
CASSGLAGGNNEQFF
>14|-|TRBV12-3/TRBV12-4
CASSRQSSNQPQHF
>11|-|TRBV12-3/TRBV12-4
CASSKGPEAFF
>16|-|TRBV4-2
CASSQDLLLNTGELFF
>16|TRBD1|TRBV7-2
CASSLPGQRAKNIQYF
>14|-|TRBV20-1
CSARVGALNSPLHF
>17|TRBD2|TRBV12-3/TRBV12-4
CASSIALGLAGFNEQFF
>15|-|TRBV12-5
CASGLVLGQGTEAFF
>15|-|TRBV6-5
CASSYSAQAQSPLHF
>14|-|TRBV6-2/TRBV6-3
CASSPIGNSYEQYF
>15|-|TRBV20-1
CSARVPTGPNEKLFF
>15|TRBD1|TRBV13
CASSTRQGEGYEQYF
>13|-|TRBV10-3
CAISESPVEPQHF
>14|TRBD2|TRBV28
CASSQTPRGDEQYF
>12|-|TRBV7-2
CASSLVQETQYF
>13|-|TRBV28
CASGGRANNEQFF
>15|-|TRBV20-1
CSAREGTSSNQPQHF
>16|-|TRBV4-2
CASSQDSAGLNTEAFF
>12|-|TRBV29-1
CSVEQRFYGYTF
>14|-|TRBV29-1
CNVSTGRTYNEQFF
>13|-|TRBV5-6
CASSTPLRETQYF
>12|-|TRBV2
CASSDKSYEQYF
>15|-|TRBV6-5
CASRATIAGSYEQYF
>15|-|TRBV29-1
CSVEPWTSPGNEQFF
>19|TRBD2|TRBV6-1
CASSTLAGGLSPTQETQYF
>15|TRBD2|TRBV6-4
CASSDTSENTGELFF
>15|-|TRBV27
CASSLSGAPYNEQFF
>12|-|TRBV2
CASSVVPTEAFF
>15|TRBD1|TRBV20-1
CSAREMDRGSYEQYF
>14|-|TRBV6-2/TRBV6-3
CASTYDRFGTEAFF
>18|TRBD2|TRBV7-3
CASSLAHRTSGGGSEQFF
>16|-|TRBV20-1
CSAREWGRETRDGYTF
>16|-|TRBV19
CASSIKGGRLNTEAFF